These 10 T cell receptor beta chains came from one sample sequenced in a study of blood T cell repertoires in COVID-19. Sequencing used immunoSEQ multiplex PCR; TCRdb keeps in-frame clones, though not all of them. This sample yields 230,000 or so clones, of which 75% to 85% are seen a single time; under 2.5% belongs to the top ten. The sample consisted of peripheral blood. The receptors were sampled from a man in his forties who had recovered from COVID-19.

This clone has just one count. The rearrangement links TRBV6-5 to TRBJ1-3, with D maybe TRBD1 (5 bases). The germline CDR1 and CDR2 sequences are MNHEY and SVGAGI. V was trimmed by 4 bases and J by 1 base, leaving 8 bases between them. The CDR3 length is 14 residues. In nucleotides, the CDR3 is TGTGCCAGCAGTTGGACACAATCTGGAAACACCATATATTTT. Translation gives CASSWTQSGNTIYF.

The CDR3, as DNA: TGTGCCATCAGTGTCTACGGGTATTATGGGAACACCATATATTTT. Its protein product is CAISVYGYYGNTIYF. The chain combines TRBV10-3 with TRBJ1-3; no reliable D call. Trimming cost V 4 bases and J 7 bases, with 17 bases left between them. Per the germline V gene, CDR1 is ENHRY and CDR2 is SYGVKD. The CDR3 length is 15 residues.

The J gene is TRBJ2-2, the V gene TRBV11-2; D not resolved. CDR1 and CDR2 (germline): SGHAT, FQNNGV. V was clipped by 5 bases and J by 7 bases, with 17 bases between them. The length of the CDR3 is 15 residues. The CDR3 protein is CASSPAASIGGELFF. Here the CDR3 DNA reads TGTGCCAGCAGCCCCGCGGCTTCTATCGGCGGGGAGCTGTTTTTT.

There are a few counts of this clone. The genes are TRBV5-6 and TRBJ2-7, with 8 bases fitting TRBD1. The V gene's germline CDR1 is SGHDT and CDR2 YYEEEE. After removal of 0 bases from V and 2 bases from J, the junction contained 4 bases not matched to a gene. This CDR3 has 15 amino acids. CDR3 loop: CASSLGQGNPYEQYF. The CDR3, as DNA: TGTGCCAGCAGCTTGGGACAGGGGAACCCCTACGAGCAGTACTTC. Looking up the rest from reference TRBV5-6 and TRBJ2-7 gives the full variable domain: DAGVTQSPTHLIKTRGQQVTLRCSPKSGHDTVSWYQQALGQGPQFIFQYYEEEERQRGNFPDRFSGHQFPNYSSELNVNALLLGDSALYLCASSLGQGNPYEQYFGPGTRLTVT.

The J gene is TRBJ1-1, the V gene TRBV4-1; a possible D gene is TRBD1 (5 bases). From germline, CDR1 is MGHRA and CDR2 YSYEKL. V lost 4 bases, J lost 4 bases, and 16 bases lay in between. There are 15 residues in the CDR3. DNA for the CDR3: TGCGCCAGCAGCCCGGGGGAAGGGAGGGTCACTGAAGCTTTCTTT. Its protein is CASSPGEGRVTEAFF.

The chain couples TRBV4-3 to TRBJ2-1; perhaps TRBD2 as D (5 bases). Germline V gene sequence: CDR1 LGHNA, CDR2 YSLEER. V lost 1 base and J 10 bases, leaving 11 bases between the germline ends. The CDR3 is made up of 13 amino acids. In nucleotides, the CDR3 is TGCGCCAGCAGCCAAGGAAATGGCGGGGAGCAGTTCTTC. Its translation is CASSQGNGGEQFF.

V gene TRBV6-5 combines with J gene TRBJ1-2; 7 bases fit TRBD1. The V and J ends lost 7 bases and 8 bases, in that order; junction bases with no gene match: 7. The CDR3 runs 12 residues. CDR1 is MNHEY and CDR2 is SVGAGI in the germline V gene. The CDR3 loop reads CASKSGGGGYTF. CDR3 DNA sequence: TGTGCCAGCAAGAGCGGAGGGGGCGGCTACACCTTC.

V usage is TRBV7-9 and J usage is TRBJ2-7, with 7 nucleotides matching TRBD2. The germline V gene encodes CDR1 SEHNR and CDR2 FQNEAQ (reference sequence). V gave up 3 bases and J gave up 6 bases; unmatched junction bases: 8. The CDR3 has 14 amino acids. CDR3 protein: CASSLAGVTPEQYF. DNA of the CDR3: TGTGCCAGCAGCTTGGCGGGGGTAACCCCCGAGCAGTACTTC.

The chain couples TRBV6-1 to TRBJ1-5, with D perhaps TRBD1 (6 bases). The CDR3 extends over 15 amino acids. Germline V gene lookup returns CDR1 MNHNS and CDR2 SASEGT. Trimming stripped 2 bases from V and 7 bases from J, with 15 bases between. The DNA of the CDR3 is TGTGCCAGCAGTGAAATCAGGGGCGGTCGCCAGCCCCAGCATTTT. This translates into CASSEIRGGRQPQHF.

This clone appeared once. CDR3 nucleotide sequence: TGTGCCAGCTCACCACTGGGAGTAGCGGGAGGGCCTCTCGAGACCCAGTACTTC. Amino acid sequence: CASSPLGVAGGPLETQYF. The chain links TRBV18 to TRBJ2-5; 11 bases line up with TRBD2. V was clipped by 1 base and J by 5 bases; unmatched bases: 12. The CDR3 extends over 18 amino acids. Germline CDR1 is KGHSH and CDR2 is LQKENI.